Listed below are T cell receptor beta chains from one sample, sequenced in a study of cytomegalovirus exposure and HLA in healthy donors. Some clones are missing from TCRdb's copy, which holds only in-frame ones; the method was immunoSEQ multiplex PCR. The sample lists under 250,000 clones, roughly 80% occurring once. What was sequenced was PBMCs. The receptors were sampled from a man between 45 and 60 years old in good health and CMV-seronegative. CDR3s include the opening cysteine and the closing phenylalanine or tryptophan.

j_call | v_call | cdr3_aa
TRBJ2-3 | TRBV5-1 | CASSRSTSGNTDTQYF
TRBJ2-7 | TRBV6-6 | CASSYDSSAYEQYF
TRBJ2-1 | TRBV5-1 | CASSFRDKGSNEQFF
TRBJ2-7 | TRBV27 | CASMAGAGEREQYF
TRBJ2-7 | TRBV10-1 | CASSDGWTQGLAHDYEQYF
TRBJ1-1 | TRBV11-3 | CASSHGQTDEAFF
TRBJ2-5 | TRBV5-4 | CASSLASVYQETQYF
TRBJ2-3 | TRBV29-1 | CSVEGRAADTQYF
TRBJ1-1 | TRBV2 | CASSLQDYTEAFF
TRBJ1-1 | TRBV6-1 | CASSQSGSEAFF